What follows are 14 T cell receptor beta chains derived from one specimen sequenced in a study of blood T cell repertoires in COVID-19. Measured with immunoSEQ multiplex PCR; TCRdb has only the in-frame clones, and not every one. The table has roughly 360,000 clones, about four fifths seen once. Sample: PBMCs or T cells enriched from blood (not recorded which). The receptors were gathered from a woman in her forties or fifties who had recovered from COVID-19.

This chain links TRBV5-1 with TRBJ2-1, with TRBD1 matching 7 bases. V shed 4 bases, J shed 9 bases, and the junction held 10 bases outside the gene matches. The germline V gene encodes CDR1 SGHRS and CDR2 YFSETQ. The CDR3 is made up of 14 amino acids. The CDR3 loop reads CASSPKTGQSEQFF. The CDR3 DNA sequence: TGCGCCAGCAGCCCTAAGACAGGGCAATCTGAGCAGTTCTTC.

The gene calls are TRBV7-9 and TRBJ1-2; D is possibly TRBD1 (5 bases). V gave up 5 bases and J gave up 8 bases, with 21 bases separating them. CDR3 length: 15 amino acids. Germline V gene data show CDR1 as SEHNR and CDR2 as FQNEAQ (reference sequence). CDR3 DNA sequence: TGTGCCAGCAGCGTAATCCAGGGCTTTCGTAACGGCTACACCTTC. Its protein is CASSVIQGFRNGYTF.

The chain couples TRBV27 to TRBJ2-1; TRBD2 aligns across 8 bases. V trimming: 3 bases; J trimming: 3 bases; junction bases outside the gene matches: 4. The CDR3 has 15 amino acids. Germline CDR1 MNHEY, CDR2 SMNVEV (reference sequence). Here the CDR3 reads CASSFGGAGYNEQFF. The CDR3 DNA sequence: TGTGCCAGCAGTTTCGGGGGGGCGGGCTACAATGAGCAGTTCTTC.

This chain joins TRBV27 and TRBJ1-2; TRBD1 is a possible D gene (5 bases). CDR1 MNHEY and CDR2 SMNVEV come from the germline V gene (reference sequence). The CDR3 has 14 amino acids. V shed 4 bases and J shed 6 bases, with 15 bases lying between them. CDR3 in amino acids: CASSSGGDLNGYTF. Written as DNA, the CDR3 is TGTGCCAGCAGTTCTGGCGGGGACCTGAATGGCTACACCTTC.

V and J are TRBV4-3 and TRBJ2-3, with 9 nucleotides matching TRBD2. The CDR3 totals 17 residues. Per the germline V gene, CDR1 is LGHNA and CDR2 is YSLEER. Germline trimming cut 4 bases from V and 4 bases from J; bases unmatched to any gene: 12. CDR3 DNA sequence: TGCGCCAGCAGCCTAAATAACGCGGGGGGGCGGGCAGATACGCAGTATTTT. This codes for CASSLNNAGGRADTQYF.

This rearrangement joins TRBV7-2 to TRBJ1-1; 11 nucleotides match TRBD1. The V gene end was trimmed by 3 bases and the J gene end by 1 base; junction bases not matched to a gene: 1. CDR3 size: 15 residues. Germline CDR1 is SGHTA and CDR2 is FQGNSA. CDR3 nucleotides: TGTGCCAGCAGCTTCGGACAGGGGGCGAACACTGAAGCTTTCTTT. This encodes CASSFGQGANTEAFF.

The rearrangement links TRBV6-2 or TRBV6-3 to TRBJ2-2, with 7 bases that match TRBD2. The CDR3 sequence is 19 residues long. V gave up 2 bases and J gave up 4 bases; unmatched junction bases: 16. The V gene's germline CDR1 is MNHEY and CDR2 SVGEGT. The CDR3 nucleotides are TGTGCCAGCAGTTACACGGGGATAGGGAGGGAGGGCCGCACCGGGGAGCTGTTTTTT. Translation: CASSYTGIGREGRTGELFF.

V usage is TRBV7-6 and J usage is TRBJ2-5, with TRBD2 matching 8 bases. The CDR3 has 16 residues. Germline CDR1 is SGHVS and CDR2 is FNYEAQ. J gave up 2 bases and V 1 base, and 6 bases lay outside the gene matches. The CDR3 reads CASSLGLAGLQETQYF. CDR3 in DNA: TGTGCCAGCAGCTTAGGGTTAGCGGGGCTACAAGAGACCCAGTACTTC.

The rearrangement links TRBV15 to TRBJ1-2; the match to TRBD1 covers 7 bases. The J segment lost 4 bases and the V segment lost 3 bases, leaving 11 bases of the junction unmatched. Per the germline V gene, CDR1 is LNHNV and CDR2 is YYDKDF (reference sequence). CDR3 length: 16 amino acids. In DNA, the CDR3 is TGTGCCACCAGCAGGACAGGGTCGAATTATGGCTATGGCTACACCTTC. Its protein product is CATSRTGSNYGYGYTF.

In nucleotides, the CDR3 is TGTGCCTGGAGTGTTTCAGAACAGCCCCAGCATTTT. Translating gives CAWSVSEQPQHF. The chain recombines TRBV30 with TRBJ1-5; the D is unclear. CDR3 length: 12 residues. Between the trimmed V and J ends, which lost 0 bases and 7 bases, there was a span of 7 bases. Germline V lookup: CDR1 GTSNPN, CDR2 SVGIG (reference sequence).

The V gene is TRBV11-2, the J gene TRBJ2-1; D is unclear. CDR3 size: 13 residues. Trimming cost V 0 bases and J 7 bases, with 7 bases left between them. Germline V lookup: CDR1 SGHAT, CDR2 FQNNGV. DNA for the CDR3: TGTGCCAGCAGCTTAGATTACGGTAATGAGCAGTTCTTC. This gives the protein CASSLDYGNEQFF.

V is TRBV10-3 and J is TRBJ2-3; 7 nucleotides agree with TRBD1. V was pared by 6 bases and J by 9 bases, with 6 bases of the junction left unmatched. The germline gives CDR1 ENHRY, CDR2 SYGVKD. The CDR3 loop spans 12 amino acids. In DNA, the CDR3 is TGTGCCATCAGCGACGGGACAGTCACGCAGTATTTT. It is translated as CAISDGTVTQYF.

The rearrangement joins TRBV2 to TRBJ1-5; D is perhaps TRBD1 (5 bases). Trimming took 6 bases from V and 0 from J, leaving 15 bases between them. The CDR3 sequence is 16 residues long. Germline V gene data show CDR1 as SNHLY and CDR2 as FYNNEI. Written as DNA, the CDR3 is TGTGCCAGCAGCGATGGGGGGATTTCTAGCAATCAGCCCCAGCATTTT. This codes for CASSDGGISSNQPQHF.

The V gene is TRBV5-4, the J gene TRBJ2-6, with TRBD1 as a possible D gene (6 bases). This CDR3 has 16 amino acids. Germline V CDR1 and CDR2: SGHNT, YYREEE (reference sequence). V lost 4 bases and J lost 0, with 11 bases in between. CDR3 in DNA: TGTGCCAGCAGCAGGACAGCAAGCTCTGGGGCCAACGTCCTGACTTTC. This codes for CASSRTASSGANVLTF.